The entry below gives a single T cell receptor (beta chain) sequence along with its context. Its antigen is not known. The sample is drawn from a study of graft-versus-host responses after intestinal transplantation. Using immunoSEQ multiplex PCR, the repertoire was profiled, and TCRdb retains in-frame clones only, with some absent. The data contain 90,000 to 150,000 clones, around 93% of them singletons. Study outcomes and limitations: Some GvH clones were seen earlier in gut or blood, suggesting intestinal origin.

The CDR3 has 16 residues. From germline, CDR1 is SGHTS and CDR2 YDEGEE. The ends lost 2 bases at V and 0 bases at J; junction bases unmatched: 6. Source: unstimulated CD4+ T cells sorted from spleen or lymph node cells, taken before intestinal transplant. The chain recombines TRBV5-8 with TRBJ2-5, with 8 nucleotides matching TRBD1. This clonotype was sampled from a human donor who received an intestinal transplant. CDR3 bases: TGTGCCAGCAGCTTCTTTCAGGGGGCCTACCAAGAGACCCAGTACTTC. Translated: CASSFFQGAYQETQYF.